This T cell receptor beta chain was profiled in a study of siplizumab effects on memory and regulatory T cells (dated by TCRdb to between 2017 and 2020). Regarding the study in general: The study examined how the anti-CD2 antibody siplizumab affects alloreactive T-cell subsets in allogeneic mixed lymphocyte reactions built from human PBMCs. What the research found in general, with its limitations: Siplizumab significantly lowered the cumulative frequency of alloreactive sequences that could be traced to unstimulated CD4+ memory T cells. Compared with memory T cells, unstimulated naive T cells appeared more diverse, and naive cells seemed to make a substantial contribution to the alloresponse. For roughly 75-96% of proliferating CD4+ or CD8+ clones, no naive or memory phenotype could be assigned. Among mappable alloreactive CD4+ clones, the Treg-derived fraction averaged around 69% with siplizumab versus roughly 30% in control reactions. No functional confirmation was obtained for the suppressive function of proliferating Tregs from siplizumab cultures. Because sequences at frequencies below about 10^-5 were poorly captured, only a minor fraction of alloreactive clones could be mapped back to unstimulated subsets.

The germline V gene gives CDR1 as MDHEN and CDR2 as SYDVKM. The CDR3 contains 14 residues, cysteine and phenylalanine counted. Just CDR3 DNA is preserved here, 42 bases in frame from base 1. V and J are truncated by 7 bases and 5 bases respectively, leaving an intervening sequence of 17 bases. Remarks on this clone: This clone's antigen is unknown. No much larger clone is present one base from it, and per-base qualities are unavailable.

Libraries were built with the immunoSEQ multiplex PCR assay. Some 100,000 TCR templates per sample were assayed by the deep sequencing platform. Genomic DNA extracted from sorted T cells was used for TCRbeta CDR3 sequencing. As for the original processing: The R programming language was used for clonal analysis of TCRbeta CDR3 data. Unstimulated samples were compared with post-reaction CFSE-low samples to define alloreactive CD4+ and CD8+ clones. Regulatory or non-regulatory origin was assigned to alloreactive CD4+ clones by matching of sequences to sorted unstimulated Treg and non-Treg repertoires. TCRdb limited this immuneACCESS table to in-frame rearrangements with V and J called. A share of clones is missing; checked studies link under half to unresolved V genes, and the rest is unexplained. V, J and clone size reflect that table, while D and trimming were determined from the DNA. The sample contains tens of thousands of clones, 96% of them found a single time. The ten biggest clones cover about 0.1% of the sample.

In addition, sequencing in three donor pairs included unstimulated CD8+ effector memory subsets alongside CD4+ naive, CD8+ naive, CD8+ TEMRA and CD4+ memory subsets. Sorted unstimulated T cells, along with proliferating T cells recovered from mixed lymphocyte reactions, underwent TCRbeta CDR3 sequencing. Fresh whole blood from roughly ten HLA-typed healthy donors was used to isolate PBMCs. This clonotype was obtained from a human donor in good health. The V gene is TRBV28 and the J gene is TRBJ2-5; D gene: possibly TRBD1, on 6 matching bases. Sequencing was done on a sample of naive CD8+ T cells sorted from blood. This specimen's cell subset or site label, interpreted: unstimulated naive T cells. For the CDR3, the sequence is CASTEKQGLETQYF. The DNA is as follows: TGTGCCAGCACCGAGAAACAGGGTCTCGAGACCCAGTACTTC.